The rows below give T cell receptor beta chains drawn from one sample of a study of T-cell memory formation after mild COVID-19. TCRdb re-called the 5' RACE reads with MiXCR, one entry per CDR3 protein. The sample yields around 450,000 distinct CDR3 sequences, 15% to 20% seen once. The sequencing sample was made of PBMCs or a T cell subset sorted from them (not recorded which). The receptors were gathered from an adult woman who had mild COVID-19 (a few samples of this study predate the infection). Cell type and time point are not known. Both conserved end residues are part of each CDR3. A D gene is named only where the DNA matches it firmly. Clone sizes are given selectively: once, few, many, or a class where the clone is expanded.

j_gene: TRBJ1-3
v_gene: TRBV27
abundance: few
d_gene: TRBD1
CDR3nt: TGTGCCAGCAGTCCGTGGGGGACAGGGAAGGGTCCTGGAAACACCATATATTTT
CDR3aa: CASSPWGTGKGPGNTIYF

j_gene: TRBJ2-5
v_gene: TRBV7-2
abundance: many
d_gene: NA
CDR3nt: TGTGCCAGCAGCTTAGGGGGGGCGAGGGCAGAGACCCAGTACTTC
CDR3aa: CASSLGGARAETQYF

j_gene: TRBJ2-1
v_gene: TRBV12-3/TRBV12-4
abundance: NA
d_gene: TRBD1
CDR3nt: TGTGCCAGCAGTCCCAGGGGGCACAATGAGCAGTTCTTC
CDR3aa: CASSPRGHNEQFF

j_gene: TRBJ1-5
v_gene: TRBV7-8
abundance: NA
d_gene: NA
CDR3nt: TGTGCCAGCAGTTACGAGGGACAGCCCCAGCATTTT
CDR3aa: CASSYEGQPQHF

j_gene: TRBJ2-7
v_gene: TRBV5-4
abundance: NA
d_gene: NA
CDR3nt: TGTGCCAGCAGCTTGAAAGGGACCGACGAGCAGTACTTC
CDR3aa: CASSLKGTDEQYF

j_gene: TRBJ2-7
v_gene: TRBV15
abundance: many
d_gene: NA
CDR3nt: TGTGCCACCAGCAGTGGCCGGCAGCGACCCTACGAGCAGTACTTC
CDR3aa: CATSSGRQRPYEQYF

j_gene: TRBJ1-5
v_gene: TRBV19
abundance: few
d_gene: NA
CDR3nt: TGTGCCAGTAGTAATGGAGGGGTCCTGCCCCAGCATTTT
CDR3aa: CASSNGGVLPQHF

j_gene: TRBJ1-2
v_gene: TRBV20-1
abundance: once
d_gene: NA
CDR3nt: TGCAGTGCTAGGGGGGGACACTATGGCTACACCTTC
CDR3aa: CSARGGHYGYTF

j_gene: TRBJ2-1
v_gene: TRBV6-2/TRBV6-3
abundance: few
d_gene: TRBD2
CDR3nt: TGTGCCAGCAGTTACGGACTAGCAAATAATGAGCAGTTCTTC
CDR3aa: CASSYGLANNEQFF

j_gene: TRBJ2-1
v_gene: TRBV24-1
abundance: few
d_gene: NA
CDR3nt: TGTGCCACCAGTGACGATTGGGATTCCTACAATGAGCAGTTCTTC
CDR3aa: CATSDDWDSYNEQFF

j_gene: TRBJ2-7
v_gene: TRBV27
abundance: few
d_gene: NA
CDR3nt: TGTGCCAGCACCCGCTCAGGGGAGCAGTACTTC
CDR3aa: CASTRSGEQYF

j_gene: TRBJ1-4
v_gene: TRBV6-2/TRBV6-3
abundance: few
d_gene: NA
CDR3nt: TGTGCCAGCAGTTACCAGACAGGCCGTAATGAAAAACTGTTTTTT
CDR3aa: CASSYQTGRNEKLFF

j_gene: TRBJ1-1
v_gene: TRBV7-9
abundance: NA
d_gene: NA
CDR3nt: TGTGCCAGCAGCTTAGGGCCAGGGTCTATCGACACTGAAGCTTTCTTT
CDR3aa: CASSLGPGSIDTEAFF

j_gene: TRBJ2-5
v_gene: TRBV12-3/TRBV12-4
abundance: NA
d_gene: NA
CDR3nt: TGTGCCAGCAGTCAAACCCCGGGGACCCAAGGGACCCAGTACTTC
CDR3aa: CASSQTPGTQGTQYF

j_gene: TRBJ2-4
v_gene: TRBV6-5
abundance: NA
d_gene: NA
CDR3nt: TGTGCCACCTCCCCTGGACAGACCCATCTAGCCAAAAACATTCAGTACTTC
CDR3aa: CATSPGQTHLAKNIQYF

j_gene: TRBJ2-2
v_gene: TRBV5-1
abundance: NA
d_gene: NA
CDR3nt: TGCGCCAGCAGCGTGGGAAGCACCGGGGAGCTGTTTTTT
CDR3aa: CASSVGSTGELFF

j_gene: TRBJ2-1
v_gene: TRBV15
abundance: few
d_gene: NA
CDR3nt: TGTGCCACCAGCAGAGATGGGGACCCAGGGTCGGTTAATGAGCAGTTCTTC
CDR3aa: CATSRDGDPGSVNEQFF

j_gene: TRBJ2-7
v_gene: TRBV7-9
abundance: few
d_gene: NA
CDR3nt: TGTGCCAGCAGTACCGGGACACCTTCCTACGAGCAGTACTTC
CDR3aa: CASSTGTPSYEQYF

j_gene: TRBJ1-2
v_gene: TRBV2
abundance: few
d_gene: NA
CDR3nt: TGTGCCAAATCCCCCATCAAGCAGGGGATCTATGGCTACACCTTC
CDR3aa: CAKSPIKQGIYGYTF

j_gene: TRBJ2-3
v_gene: TRBV7-9
abundance: NA
d_gene: NA
CDR3nt: TGTGCCAGCAGCTTAGTCATGACAGATACGCAGTATTTT
CDR3aa: CASSLVMTDTQYF

j_gene: TRBJ2-7
v_gene: TRBV5-1
abundance: NA
d_gene: NA
CDR3nt: TGCGCCAGCAGCTCCCCCCAACAGGTCGAGCAGTACTTC
CDR3aa: CASSSPQQVEQYF

j_gene: TRBJ1-3
v_gene: TRBV5-1
abundance: NA
d_gene: TRBD1
CDR3nt: TGCGCCCGACAGGGGGCAAGTGGAAACACCATATATTTT
CDR3aa: CARQGASGNTIYF

j_gene: TRBJ2-1
v_gene: TRBV4-3
abundance: few
d_gene: NA
CDR3nt: TGCGCCAGCAGCCAAGATGACAAGGGCGGTGCCTACAATGAGCAGTTCTTC
CDR3aa: CASSQDDKGGAYNEQFF

j_gene: TRBJ2-7
v_gene: TRBV7-6
abundance: few
d_gene: NA
CDR3nt: TGTGCCAGCAGCTTAGCACCGATTCGGGTCCTAGGAGTTTACGAGCAGTACTTC
CDR3aa: CASSLAPIRVLGVYEQYF

j_gene: TRBJ1-5
v_gene: TRBV29-1
abundance: NA
d_gene: NA
CDR3nt: TGCAGCGTTGCGACAGGAGTAAGTCAGCCCCAGCATTTT
CDR3aa: CSVATGVSQPQHF

j_gene: TRBJ1-6
v_gene: TRBV7-2
abundance: many
d_gene: TRBD1
CDR3nt: TGTGCCAGCAGCCCCGACAGGGGGGAACCCCTCCACTTT
CDR3aa: CASSPDRGEPLHF

j_gene: TRBJ2-7
v_gene: TRBV14
abundance: few
d_gene: NA
CDR3nt: TGTGCCAGCAGCCAAGATTGGCAGGGTTGGAACGAGCAGTACTTC
CDR3aa: CASSQDWQGWNEQYF

j_gene: TRBJ2-3
v_gene: TRBV5-1
abundance: NA
d_gene: NA
CDR3nt: TGCGCCAGCAGCTCAGGGACGTCAGCAGATACGCAGTATTTT
CDR3aa: CASSSGTSADTQYF

j_gene: TRBJ2-6
v_gene: TRBV18
abundance: NA
d_gene: TRBD1
CDR3nt: TGTGCCAGCTCACCGGCAGGACAGGGGGCGCCTGGGGCCAACGTCCTGACTTTC
CDR3aa: CASSPAGQGAPGANVLTF

j_gene: TRBJ2-5
v_gene: TRBV7-2
abundance: NA
d_gene: NA
CDR3nt: TGTGCCAGCAGCTTAGATCGGGTGGAGACCCAGTACTTC
CDR3aa: CASSLDRVETQYF

j_gene: TRBJ1-5
v_gene: TRBV27
abundance: NA
d_gene: NA
CDR3nt: TGTGCCAGCAGTCCTCGGACAACCAGCAATCAGCCCCAGCATTTT
CDR3aa: CASSPRTTSNQPQHF

j_gene: TRBJ2-1
v_gene: TRBV5-6
abundance: NA
d_gene: NA
CDR3nt: TGTGCCAGCAGTTTGGATTGGGAGCAGTTCTTC
CDR3aa: CASSLDWEQFF

j_gene: TRBJ2-3
v_gene: TRBV6-6
abundance: NA
d_gene: NA
CDR3nt: TGTGCCATCTCAATCCGGGGGTCTCGTACAGATACGCAGTATTTT
CDR3aa: CAISIRGSRTDTQYF

j_gene: TRBJ2-5
v_gene: TRBV12-3/TRBV12-4
abundance: NA
d_gene: TRBD2
CDR3nt: TGTGCCAGCAGTCCGGGACTAGGCCCTCAAGAGACCCAGTACTTC
CDR3aa: CASSPGLGPQETQYF

j_gene: TRBJ2-3
v_gene: TRBV7-2
abundance: few
d_gene: TRBD2
CDR3nt: TGTGCCAGCAGCTTAGAGGTGGGACTAGCGGGAGGGCCATATACGCAGTATTTT
CDR3aa: CASSLEVGLAGGPYTQYF

j_gene: TRBJ2-3
v_gene: TRBV6-5
abundance: few
d_gene: NA
CDR3nt: TGTGCCAGCAGTTACAAGCGGATACCCACAGATACGCAGTATTTT
CDR3aa: CASSYKRIPTDTQYF

j_gene: TRBJ2-7
v_gene: TRBV5-1
abundance: few
d_gene: NA
CDR3nt: TGCGCCAGCAGCTTGTTGAACTTC
CDR3aa: CASSLLNF

j_gene: TRBJ1-3
v_gene: TRBV20-1
abundance: NA
d_gene: TRBD1
CDR3nt: TGCAGTGCAGCTTGGACAGGGGGAAACACCATATATTTT
CDR3aa: CSAAWTGGNTIYF

j_gene: TRBJ2-7
v_gene: TRBV28
abundance: few
d_gene: TRBD2
CDR3nt: TGTGCCAGCAGTTTTACTAGCGGGAGGAACGAGCAGTACTTC
CDR3aa: CASSFTSGRNEQYF

j_gene: TRBJ2-7
v_gene: TRBV20-1
abundance: NA
d_gene: NA
CDR3nt: TGCAGTGCTAGAGTCCCCCGGGCCAGAGCCCCCTACGAGCAGTACTTC
CDR3aa: CSARVPRARAPYEQYF

j_gene: TRBJ2-3
v_gene: TRBV12-3/TRBV12-4
abundance: few
d_gene: NA
CDR3nt: TGTGCCAGCAGTTTTAAGCTCCACCTACGACTAACCCTTAGAACTAGCACAGATACGCAGTATTTT
CDR3aa: CASSFKLHLRLTLRTSTDTQYF

j_gene: TRBJ1-5
v_gene: TRBV4-3
abundance: few
d_gene: TRBD1
CDR3nt: TGCGCCAGCAGCCAGATGGGAGGGACAGGGAGGCGCAATCAGCCCCAGCATTTT
CDR3aa: CASSQMGGTGRRNQPQHF

j_gene: TRBJ1-2
v_gene: TRBV19
abundance: NA
d_gene: NA
CDR3nt: TGTGCCAGTAGTATAGCCCGGGACACCGGAACTTCTAACTATGGCTACACCTTC
CDR3aa: CASSIARDTGTSNYGYTF

j_gene: TRBJ2-7
v_gene: TRBV7-8
abundance: NA
d_gene: TRBD1
CDR3nt: TGTGCCAGCCGCCCCCCGGGACAGGCCTACGAGCAGTACTTC
CDR3aa: CASRPPGQAYEQYF